Each of the 3 T cell receptor beta chains below was sequenced from the same sample in a study of CD8 T cells in ankylosing spondylitis. TCRdb ran MiXCR on the 5' RACE reads and lists one entry per CDR3 protein. The table lists 300,000 to 350,000 distinct CDR3 sequences, less than 25% of them singletons. The sequenced sample was blood, either unsorted or a sorted T cell fraction (not recorded which). All receptors come from a female donor with ankylosing spondylitis or in good health (not recorded which).

This clonotype was detected a few times. V usage is TRBV20-1 and J usage is TRBJ2-3; TRBD2 matches at 11 bases. There are 13 residues in the CDR3. V gave up 8 bases and J gave up 3 bases; unmatched junction bases: 4. The germline gives CDR1 DFQATT, CDR2 SNEGSKA (reference sequence). The CDR3 reads CSPGTSGTDTQYF. DNA for the CDR3: TGCAGTCCCGGGACTAGCGGTACAGATACGCAGTATTTT.

Here the CDR3 reads CASNPLDNSPLHF. The CDR3, as DNA: TGTGCCAGCAACCCCCTGGATAATTCACCCCTCCACTTT. The gene calls are TRBV6-1 and TRBJ1-6; the D is unclear. V was pared by 7 bases and J by 5 bases, with 9 bases between. The CDR3 is 13 residues long. The germline CDR1 and CDR2 sequences are MNHNS and SASEGT.

The V and J genes are TRBV9 and TRBJ2-3, with 11 bases that match TRBD2. CDR3 size: 16 residues. CDR1 and CDR2 from the germline V gene are SGDLS and YYNGEE. The junction had 8 bases not matched to a gene; V was cut back by 2 bases and J by 6 bases. The DNA for the CDR3 is TGTGCCAGCAGCGTGCGGGTAGCGGGAGGGGCGGATACGCAGTATTTT. This sequence encodes CASSVRVAGGADTQYF.